This T cell receptor (beta chain) comes out of a study of regulatory T cells in long-lasting Graves disease. Whole-study results and caveats: Peripheral blood alone, not thyroid tissue, underwent study.

Trimming took off 6 bases at V and 1 base at J, with 9 bases between the two ends. Germline CDR1 reads SGHVS; CDR2 reads FQNEAQ. CDR3 length: 14 residues. Many counts were recorded for this clonotype. Antigen specificity is unknown. The time point: persistent/refractory GD, antithyroid drugs over 5 years with positive TRAb. Preparation of the TCR library used RNA extracted from PBMCs. CDR3-region Arm-PCR and iRepertoire HTBI primers produced the TCR beta libraries. MiXCR, applied by TCRdb to the multiplex PCR reads, yields one record per CDR3 protein. The sample records around 510,000 distinct CDR3 sequences, less than 25% being singletons.

This TCR derives from a female donor with Graves disease. The chain joins TRBV7-8 to TRBJ2-2; D is perhaps TRBD1 (5 bases). The source was peripheral blood mononuclear cells (PBMCs), collected when the disease was refractory, from a patient treated with antithyroid drugs. CDR3 sequence (DNA): TGTGCCAGCAGACAAGGACAGAACACCGGGGAGCTGTTTTTT. It specifies CASRQGQNTGELFF.